The 5 T cell receptor beta chains below come from one sample, sequenced in a study of cytomegalovirus exposure and HLA in healthy donors. The PCR ran on 60 Vbeta and 13 Jbeta primers. TCRdb keeps only in-frame clones here, not all; method: immunoSEQ multiplex PCR. The sample data list tens of thousands of clones. The sample taken for sequencing was PBMCs. The receptors here all came from a man aged 30-40 years in good health and CMV-seropositive.

The V call is TRBV6-5, the J call TRBJ2-7, with 7 bases lining up with TRBD1. The junction had 9 bases not matched to a gene; V was cut back by 0 bases and J by 7 bases. From germline, CDR1 is MNHEY and CDR2 SVGAGI. The CDR3 is made up of 15 amino acids. The DNA of the CDR3 is TGTGCCAGCAGTTACTCGACAGGGCCTTCGGGTGAGCAGTACTTC. Protein sequence: CASSYSTGPSGEQYF.

The chain recombines TRBV4-2 with TRBJ1-2; a possible D gene is TRBD1 (5 bases). Per germline, CDR1 LGHNA and CDR2 YNFKEQ. The CDR3 has 14 amino acids. The V gene lost 1 base and the J gene lost 3 bases, with 9 bases spanning the gap. The CDR3 region is CASSQVGGDYGYTF. In DNA form, the CDR3 reads TGTGCCAGCAGCCAAGTGGGGGGGGACTATGGCTACACCTTC.

V is TRBV29-1 and J is TRBJ2-7; TRBD1 agrees at 7 bases. Germline CDR1 and CDR2: SQVTM and ANQGSEA. The length of the CDR3 is 14 residues. Trimming at V came to 5 bases and at J to 2 bases, leaving 9 bases not matched to a gene. CDR3 loop: CSVHDRDSAYEQYF. The CDR3 DNA reads TGCAGCGTTCACGACCGGGACAGCGCCTACGAGCAGTACTTC.

The CDR3 region has the DNA TGTGCCAGCTCACCCGGACTAGCGGGGGGGCCAACAGATACGCAGTATTTT. Protein product: CASSPGLAGGPTDTQYF. The chain carries TRBV18 and TRBJ2-3; 15 bases are shared with TRBD2. J was trimmed by 3 bases and V by 3 bases; bases with no gene match: 4. There are 17 residues in the CDR3. The germline CDR1 and CDR2 sequences are KGHSH and LQKENI.

The rearrangement links TRBV30 to TRBJ2-2; no definite D call. CDR1 and CDR2 from the germline V gene are GTSNPN and SVGIG (reference sequence). V dropped 2 bases and J dropped 0 bases, with 4 bases sitting between them. The CDR3 runs 13 residues. The CDR3 sequence: CAWSTTNTGELFF. The CDR3 bases are TGTGCCTGGAGTACAACGAACACCGGGGAGCTGTTTTTT.